The clone carrying this T cell receptor beta chain was recorded many times. These data originate in a study of identical twins. Via MiXCR, TCRdb re-called the 5' RACE reads, giving one row per CDR3 protein. The data hold 450,000 to 650,000 distinct CDR3 sequences, with approximately 10% observed a single time. V shed 3 bases and J 5 bases; nucleotides not matched to a gene: 11. There are 16 residues in the CDR3. CDR1 SEHNR and CDR2 FQNEAQ come from the germline V gene (reference sequence). The data also belong to a second study, concerning yellow fever vaccine responses in identical twins.

The specimen sequenced was PBMCs. The TCR originated in a woman aged 18-29 years in good health. This rearrangement joins TRBV7-9 to TRBJ2-5, with TRBD2 matching over 8 bases. This chain's CDR3 is CASSFPYSGSVETQYF. The CDR3 DNA follows: TGTGCCAGCAGCTTCCCCTACAGCGGGAGTGTGGAGACCCAGTACTTC. The full variable domain, rest sourced from reference TRBV7-9 and TRBJ2-5, is DTGVSQNPRHKITKRGQNVTFRCDPISEHNRLYWYRQTLGQGPEFLTYFQNEAQLEKSRLLSDRFSAERPKGSFSTLEIQRTEQGDSAMYLCASSFPYSGSVETQYFGPGTRLLVL.